The 30 T cell receptor beta chains in this list originate from one sample, sequenced in a study of CD8 T cells in ankylosing spondylitis. Whole-study findings and limits: A TCR beta motif of fewer than ten highly homologous variants seemed to mark ankylosing spondylitis blood.

MiXCR, applied by TCRdb to the 5' RACE reads, yields one record per CDR3 protein. This table has around 94,000 distinct CDR3 sequences, approximately 9.6% appearing once. Antigens for these TCRs are unknown. The sequenced material came from blood, either unsorted or a sorted T cell fraction (not recorded which). The receptor set was obtained from a male donor with ankylosing spondylitis.

V usage is TRBV6-2 or TRBV6-3 and J usage is TRBJ2-1; D gene uncertain. CDR3 length: 14 amino acids. Trimming pared 0 bases from V and 6 bases from J, leaving 9 bases between. The germline gives CDR1 MNHEY, CDR2 SVGEGT. CDR3: CASSYSMAANEQFF. CDR3 DNA sequence: TGTGCCAGCAGTTACTCGATGGCCGCCAATGAGCAGTTCTTC.

With regard to this clonotype: The final CDR3 position lacks the conserved phenylalanine or tryptophan, pointing to a likely read error. This sequence joins TRBV13 and TRBJ2-1; 10 nucleotides line up with TRBD1. Germline assignment: CDR1 PRHDT and CDR2 FYEKMQ (reference sequence). Trimming at V came to 5 bases and at J to 3 bases, leaving 10 bases not matched to a gene. The CDR3 runs to 17 residues. CDR3 coding DNA: TGTGCCAGCAGCCCTCCCGGGACAGGGGCCCTCTACAATGAGCAGTTCCTC. It specifies CASSPPGTGALYNEQFL.

V gene TRBV5-6 combines with J gene TRBJ2-5, with D perhaps TRBD2 (6 bases). V was trimmed by 8 bases and J by 4 bases, leaving 18 bases between them. Germline V gene lookup returns CDR1 SGHDT and CDR2 YYEEEE. This CDR3 comprises 14 residues. The CDR3 sequence is CASLAGLLRETQYF. CDR3 in DNA: TGTGCCAGTTTGGCGGGACTCCTCCGAGAGACCCAGTACTTC. The whole variable domain, remainder taken from reference TRBV5-6 and TRBJ2-5, is DAGVTQSPTHLIKTRGQQVTLRCSPKSGHDTVSWYQQALGQGPQFIFQYYEEEERQRGNFPDRFSGHQFPNYSSELNVNALLLGDSALYLCASLAGLLRETQYFGPGTRLLVL.

This clonotype was found a few times. The V call is TRBV30, the J call TRBJ1-1; weak D call: TRBD1 (6 bases). This CDR3 contains 12 residues. Germline V lookup: CDR1 GTSNPN, CDR2 SVGIG (reference sequence). Trimming pared 8 bases from V and 5 bases from J, leaving 15 bases between. The CDR3 DNA reads as TGTGCCGGCGGACAGCGGAGGACTGAAGCTTTCTTT. It translates to CAGGQRRTEAFF.

V and J are TRBV12-3 or TRBV12-4 and TRBJ2-5, with D maybe TRBD2 (5 bases). The CDR3 has 14 amino acids. V was pared by 5 bases and J by 5 bases, with 15 bases between. DNA for the CDR3: TGTGCCAGCAGTAGGACTTTTACGGAGGAGACCCAGTACTTC. It codes for CASSRTFTEETQYF.

This clonotype was detected many times. The DNA for the CDR3 is TGCAGCGTTGACTCCCAACGGGGGGACACTGAAGCTTTCTTT. This translates into CSVDSQRGDTEAFF. The V call is TRBV29-1, the J call TRBJ1-1, with a possible D match to TRBD1 (5 bases). Trimming removed 3 bases from V and 3 bases from J, with 14 bases in between. CDR1 is SQVTM, CDR2 ANQGSEA, per germline. The CDR3 consists of 14 residues.

The table lists this clonotype with many counts. This rearrangement joins TRBV24-1 to TRBJ2-1; TRBD2 aligns across 9 bases. The germline V gene encodes CDR1 KGHDR and CDR2 SFDVKD. The V and J ends lost 4 bases and 4 bases, in that order; junction bases with no gene match: 4. The CDR3 covers 15 residues. CDR3 coding DNA: TGTGCCACCAGTGAACCTAGCGGGACTTACAATGAGCAGTTCTTC. This encodes CATSEPSGTYNEQFF.

This clonotype was counted many times. The V call is TRBV7-9, the J call TRBJ2-3; unclear D gene. Germline CDR1 reads SEHNR; CDR2 reads FQNEAQ (reference sequence). This CDR3 region has 16 residues. V was clipped by 7 bases and J by 2 bases, with 19 bases between them. CDR3 sequence (DNA): TGTGCCAGCACCCCTGTAGGTACGAGGATCACAGATACGCAGTATTTT. Encoded protein: CASTPVGTRITDTQYF.

Many counts were recorded for this clonotype. The chain has TRBV20-1 and TRBJ2-1; the D is unclear. V was shortened by 0 bases and J by 8 bases, with 8 bases between the two germline ends. The CDR3 has 12 residues. From germline, CDR1 is DFQATT and CDR2 SNEGSKA (reference sequence). The CDR3 sequence is CSARETEHEQFF. CDR3 bases: TGCAGTGCTAGAGAGACGGAGCATGAGCAGTTCTTC.

The chain uses TRBV30 and TRBJ2-3, with 11 nucleotides matching TRBD2. The CDR3 is 15 residues long. V lost 1 base and J lost 5; bases outside the gene matches: 5. Per germline, CDR1 GTSNPN and CDR2 SVGIG (reference sequence). The CDR3 nucleotides are TGTGCCTGGAGTGGACTAGCGGGATTTCGAGATACGCAGTATTTT. It encodes CAWSGLAGFRDTQYF.

The chain joins TRBV12-3 or TRBV12-4 to TRBJ1-2; possible D gene TRBD1, 5 bases. The V gene lost 3 bases and the J gene lost 5 bases, with 16 bases spanning the gap. The CDR3 is 15 amino acids. The CDR3 loop reads CASSLEQDPFYGYTF. The CDR3 DNA is TGTGCCAGCAGTTTGGAACAGGACCCTTTTTATGGCTACACCTTC.

This clonotype was picked up a small number of times. The chain joins TRBV20-1 to TRBJ2-3; a possible D gene is TRBD1 (6 bases). Germline values: CDR1 DFQATT, CDR2 SNEGSKA (reference sequence). V was clipped by 1 base and J by 2 bases, with 16 bases between them. This CDR3 has 16 residues. The CDR3 DNA sequence: TGCAGTGCTAGAGGCGTCGTTCAGGGGCACACAGATACGCAGTATTTT. Translated, it gives CSARGVVQGHTDTQYF.

At least ten counts were recorded for this clonotype. The chain carries TRBV3-1 and TRBJ2-1, with 7 nucleotides matching TRBD2. The CDR3 consists of 16 residues. Germline assignment: CDR1 LGHDT and CDR2 YNNKEL (reference sequence). The junction had 10 bases not matched to a gene; V was cut back by 3 bases and J by 5 bases. CDR3 DNA: TGTGCCAGCAGCCACCCCAGCGGGGCCATAAACAATGAGCAGTTCTTC. It encodes CASSHPSGAINNEQFF.

About this clonotype itself: This may be a read error, as it is one base from a much larger clone. It is likely a read error, because the conserved phenylalanine at the end of the CDR3 is missing. This chain uses TRBV24-1 with TRBJ1-5, with D possibly TRBD1 on 6 matching bases. Germline CDR1 KGHDR, CDR2 SFDVKD. The germline V and J ends were trimmed by 3 bases and 5 bases, with 13 bases remaining between them. The CDR3 sequence is 15 residues long. The CDR3 sequence is CATSDGDIRDQPQHY. The DNA of the CDR3 is TGTGCCACCAGTGATGGGGACATTAGGGATCAGCCCCAGCATTAT.

The chain is built from TRBV18 and TRBJ2-3; no clear D gene. V was pared by 5 bases and J by 0 bases, with 12 bases between. CDR1 and CDR2 (germline): KGHSH, LQKENI. The CDR3 loop spans 15 amino acids. In nucleotides, the CDR3 is TGTGCCAGCTCAAACTCCAGCGCGAGCACAGATACGCAGTATTTT. Residues: CASSNSSASTDTQYF.

The chain combines TRBV5-1 with TRBJ2-7; 9 bases match TRBD2. CDR3 length: 13 amino acids. The V gene end was trimmed by 5 bases and the J gene end by 4 bases; junction bases not matched to a gene: 4. Germline V CDR1 and CDR2: SGHRS, YFSETQ. For the CDR3, the DNA is TGCGCCAGCAGAGTAGCGGGAGATTACGAGCAGTACTTC. It specifies CASRVAGDYEQYF.

In this sample, this clonotype turned up many times. The rearrangement uses TRBV7-9 and TRBJ1-2; D is ambiguous. This CDR3 spans 16 amino acids. V lost 8 bases and J lost 4, with 23 bases in between. Germline V gives CDR1 SEHNR, CDR2 FQNEAQ (reference sequence). In DNA, the CDR3 is TGTGCCAGCGGCACCCTACTATCCGAGGGCGTCTATGGCTACACCTTC. This encodes CASGTLLSEGVYGYTF.

This clonotype was recorded a few times. The chain carries TRBV29-1 and TRBJ2-1, with D maybe TRBD2 (6 bases). Trimming stripped 2 bases from V and 6 bases from J, with 8 bases between. The CDR3 runs to 12 residues. CDR1 and CDR2 from the germline V gene are SQVTM and ANQGSEA. In DNA, the CDR3 is TGCAGCGTTGAATTCGGGGGCAATGAGCAGTTCTTC. Translated: CSVEFGGNEQFF.

This clonotype was detected a few times. This chain uses TRBV27 with TRBJ2-2; tentatively, D is TRBD2 (5 bases). CDR1 is MNHEY, CDR2 SMNVEV, per germline (reference sequence). This CDR3 contains 16 residues. Deletions cut 7 bases from V and 6 bases from J, with 21 bases between. The CDR3 loop is CASTGARDNGPGELFF. In DNA form, the CDR3 reads TGTGCCAGCACCGGCGCCCGGGATAATGGCCCCGGGGAGCTGTTTTTT.

In its sample, this clonotype was seen a few times. The chain is built from TRBV24-1 and TRBJ2-5; 7 nucleotides align to TRBD1. The V gene end was trimmed by 2 bases and the J gene end by 5 bases; junction bases not matched to a gene: 10. The germline V gene has CDR1 KGHDR and CDR2 SFDVKD. The CDR3 runs to 16 residues. This CDR3 is CATSDSGQTLGETQYF. DNA for the CDR3: TGTGCCACCAGTGATTCGGGACAGACGTTGGGGGAGACCCAGTACTTC.

This clonotype was found a few times. This sequence joins TRBV20-1 and TRBJ1-5, with TRBD1 as a possible D gene (5 bases). The V and J ends lost 0 bases and 4 bases respectively, with 7 bases between them. Germline V gene data show CDR1 as DFQATT and CDR2 as SNEGSKA (reference sequence). CDR3 length equals 13 residues. The CDR3 loop reads CSARENRNQPQHF. The CDR3, as DNA: TGCAGTGCTAGAGAAAACAGGAATCAGCCCCAGCATTTT.

This clonotype has ten or more counts. The rearrangement links TRBV6-5 to TRBJ1-2; 7 positions match TRBD1. Germline V gives CDR1 MNHEY, CDR2 SVGAGI. This CDR3 region has 16 residues. With V trimmed by 2 bases and J by 10 bases, 16 bases remained unmatched. In nucleotides, the CDR3 is TGTGCCAGCAGTTACACGACAGGGATCGAGGTGATATACTACACCTTC. Translation gives CASSYTTGIEVIYYTF.

This clonotype was recorded at least ten times. The chain couples TRBV20-1 to TRBJ2-1; D unclear. Germline V CDR1 and CDR2: DFQATT, SNEGSKA (reference sequence). The CDR3 is 14 amino acids. V lost 0 bases and J lost 4, with 10 bases in between. The CDR3 region has the DNA TGCAGTGCTAGAGATCGAGACATATACAATGAGCAGTTCTTC. Encoded protein: CSARDRDIYNEQFF.

This clonotype occurred a few times. The CDR3 here is CSARDTSTDTQYF. CDR3 bases: TGCAGTGCTAGAGATACTAGCACAGATACGCAGTATTTT. The chain is built from TRBV20-1 and TRBJ2-3, with D unclear. V lost 0 bases and J 0 bases, leaving 4 bases between the germline ends. The germline V gene encodes CDR1 DFQATT and CDR2 SNEGSKA (reference sequence). The CDR3 loop spans 13 amino acids.

CDR3 residues: CASSPLAGGRGEQYF. The CDR3, as DNA: TGTGCCAGCAGTCCTCTAGCGGGAGGGCGAGGCGAGCAGTACTTC. The chain couples TRBV27 to TRBJ2-7, with 12 bases that match TRBD2. V gave up 5 bases and J gave up 6 bases; unmatched junction bases: 8. The CDR3 runs 15 residues. The germline CDR1 and CDR2 sequences are MNHEY and SMNVEV (reference sequence).

This clonotype was observed many times. The chain couples TRBV28 to TRBJ1-5, with no clear D. The germline V gene encodes CDR1 MDHEN and CDR2 SYDVKM. The CDR3 has 15 residues. Trimming removed 3 bases from V and 3 bases from J, with 12 bases in between. CDR3 DNA: TGTGCCAGCAGTTTCTCACCGGGAGCCAATCAGCCCCAGCATTTT. Its translation: CASSFSPGANQPQHF.

In DNA, the CDR3 is TGTGCCACCAGTCTGAGGGGGGCGGGATACAATGAGCAGTTCTTC. Translation: CATSLRGAGYNEQFF. V is TRBV24-1 and J is TRBJ2-1; D tentatively fits TRBD1 or TRBD2 (6 bases each). The V gene lost 6 bases and the J gene lost 4 bases, with 15 bases spanning the gap. The CDR3 has 15 residues. The germline gives CDR1 KGHDR, CDR2 SFDVKD.

The chain recombines TRBV6-5 with TRBJ1-6, with D uncertain. The V and J ends lost 2 bases and 4 bases respectively, with 9 bases between them. This CDR3 region has 15 residues. Germline CDR1 and CDR2: MNHEY and SVGAGI. The CDR3 bases are TGTGCCAGCAGTTACGAAAGTGGATATAATTCACCCCTCCACTTT. Translation: CASSYESGYNSPLHF.

The table lists this clonotype with a few counts. The rearrangement joins TRBV27 to TRBJ2-7, with TRBD2 matching over 12 bases. CDR1 and CDR2 from the germline V gene are MNHEY and SMNVEV (reference sequence). The V and J ends lost 0 bases and 6 bases, in that order; junction bases with no gene match: 9. The CDR3 has 17 amino acids. DNA for the CDR3: TGTGCCAGCAGTTTATCGGCGACTAGCGGGAGCCTTGCCGAGCAGTACTTC. It encodes CASSLSATSGSLAEQYF.

This clonotype was observed at least ten times. This chain links TRBV27 with TRBJ2-3; possible D gene TRBD2, 6 bases. This CDR3 spans 14 amino acids. The V gene's germline CDR1 is MNHEY and CDR2 SMNVEV (reference sequence). V was clipped by 5 bases and J by 2 bases, with 11 bases between them. The CDR3 here is CASSRARDTDTQYF. The CDR3 bases are TGTGCCAGCAGTCGCGCGCGGGACACAGATACGCAGTATTTT.